Presented here are 30 T cell receptor beta chains from one specimen sequenced in a study of early T cells in non-severe SARS-CoV-2 infection. TCRdb reprocessed the 5' RACE reads via MiXCR and lists one record per CDR3 protein. This table has about 35,000 distinct CDR3 sequences, about 6.5% appearing once. Sequencing input: whole blood. The source of these receptors is an adult who was a healthcare worker with PCR-confirmed SARS-CoV-2 infection or an uninfected control (not recorded which).

This clonotype has at least ten counts. This rearrangement joins TRBV7-9 to TRBJ2-7, with a tentative D call TRBD1 (6 bases). The V gene lost 5 bases and the J gene lost 6 bases, with 20 bases spanning the gap. CDR1 and CDR2 from the germline V gene are SEHNR and FQNEAQ (reference sequence). This CDR3 spans 15 amino acids. CDR3 protein: CASSPTGPPLPEQYF. DNA of the CDR3: TGTGCCAGCAGCCCGACAGGACCACCTCTCCCCGAGCAGTACTTC.

The V and J genes are TRBV18 and TRBJ1-2, with D possibly matching TRBD1 (5 bases). The CDR3 runs 13 residues. In germline, CDR1 is KGHSH, CDR2 LQKENI. Between the trimmed V and J ends, which lost 4 bases and 3 bases, there was a span of 9 bases. The CDR3 protein is CASSQDTDYGYTF. Written as DNA, the CDR3 is TGTGCCAGCTCACAGGACACCGACTATGGCTACACCTTC.

The chain employs TRBV24-1 and TRBJ2-1, with 9 positions matching TRBD2. This CDR3 comprises 17 residues. V lost 0 bases, J lost 2 bases, and 4 bases stayed unmatched. Germline V gene lookup returns CDR1 KGHDR and CDR2 SFDVKD. The DNA for the CDR3 is TGTGCCACCAGTGATTTGCAGGCTAGCGGGGCCTACAATGAGCAGTTCTTC. Protein sequence: CATSDLQASGAYNEQFF.

This clonotype was found many times. CDR3 loop: CASSPDGPSGANVLTF. The CDR3 coding sequence is TGTGCCAGCAGTCCGGACGGACCCTCTGGGGCCAACGTCCTGACTTTC. The chain is built from TRBV6-5 and TRBJ2-6; D unclear. Germline V gene lookup returns CDR1 MNHEY and CDR2 SVGAGI. The CDR3 covers 16 residues. V lost 5 bases and J lost 0, with 11 bases in between.

The V gene is TRBV6-2 or TRBV6-3, the J gene TRBJ1-1; a weak D match, TRBD1 (5 bases). The CDR3 extends over 15 amino acids. The V gene lost 6 bases and the J gene lost 7 bases, with 21 bases spanning the gap. Per the germline V gene, CDR1 is MNHEY and CDR2 is SVGEGT. Written as DNA, the CDR3 is TGTGCCAGCAGAGGAACAGGTCGGCCTGACGGTGAAGCTTTCTTT. Translation gives CASRGTGRPDGEAFF.

This clonotype was recorded many times. The V call is TRBV28, the J call TRBJ2-5; no clear D. CDR3 size: 13 residues. Trimming took 5 bases from V and 5 from J, leaving 12 bases between them. The V gene's germline CDR1 is MDHEN and CDR2 SYDVKM. As DNA, the CDR3 is TGTGCCAGCAGTACCGACGCCGGGGAGACCCAGTACTTC. Translation gives CASSTDAGETQYF.

Many counts were recorded for this clonotype. V is TRBV30 and J is TRBJ2-1, with 12 bases matching TRBD1. Trimming cost V 2 bases and J 6 bases; bases outside gene matches: 8. The CDR3 loop spans 16 amino acids. Germline V gene sequence: CDR1 GTSNPN, CDR2 SVGIG (reference sequence). Here the CDR3 reads CAWSRGRDRGRNEQFF. The CDR3 nucleotides are TGTGCCTGGAGTCGCGGCCGGGACAGGGGGCGCAATGAGCAGTTCTTC.

Within the sample, this clonotype is medium-sized. V and J are TRBV28 and TRBJ2-7; D not certain. With 3 bases removed from V and 6 bases from J, the gap between germline ends came to 6 bases. This CDR3 has 11 residues. The germline V gene has CDR1 MDHEN and CDR2 SYDVKM. CDR3 residues: CASSFGLEQYF. The CDR3 DNA follows: TGTGCCAGCAGTTTTGGTCTCGAGCAGTACTTC.

This clonotype was detected ten times or more. The chain links TRBV30 to TRBJ2-5; 10 bases agree with TRBD2. Germline trimming cut 2 bases from V and 2 bases from J; bases unmatched to any gene: 2. Germline CDR1 reads GTSNPN; CDR2 reads SVGIG (reference sequence). The CDR3 consists of 14 residues. The CDR3 loop reads CAWSRTSGQETQYF. CDR3 DNA: TGTGCCTGGAGTCGGACTAGCGGACAAGAGACCCAGTACTTC.

This clonotype was detected ten times or more. The chain recombines TRBV3-1 with TRBJ1-1; 8 bases match TRBD1. The CDR3 extends over 15 amino acids. With 4 bases clipped from V and 1 base from J, the junction kept 5 bases outside the gene matches. Germline V gene data show CDR1 as LGHDT and CDR2 as YNNKEL (reference sequence). The CDR3 nucleotides read TGTGCCAGCAGCCCCAGGACAGGGTCGAACACTGAAGCTTTCTTT. The encoded protein is CASSPRTGSNTEAFF.

This clonotype was found many times. V and J are TRBV7-9 and TRBJ2-2; a weak D match, TRBD1 (6 bases). The V and J ends lost 0 bases and 7 bases respectively, with 9 bases between them. Looked up from germline, CDR1 is SEHNR and CDR2 is FQNEAQ (reference sequence). There are 14 residues in the CDR3. CDR3 nucleotide sequence: TGTGCCAGCAGCTTAGCGGCAGGGGACGGGGAGCTGTTTTTT. It translates to CASSLAAGDGELFF.

This clonotype has only a few counts. This chain connects TRBV20-1 to TRBJ2-6, with D hard to call. Germline lookup yields CDR1 DFQATT and CDR2 SNEGSKA (reference sequence). This CDR3 comprises 14 residues. V gave up 6 bases and J gave up 2 bases, with 11 bases separating them. CDR3 residues: CSARRQAGANVLTF. In DNA form, the CDR3 reads TGCAGTGCCAGACGGCAGGCTGGGGCCAACGTCCTGACTTTC.

Ten or more counts support this clonotype. The chain employs TRBV28 and TRBJ1-4; tentatively, D is TRBD1 (6 bases). The CDR3 contains 15 residues. CDR1 and CDR2 (germline): MDHEN, SYDVKM. Trimming removed 6 bases at V and 5 bases at J, with 16 bases between. Here the CDR3 DNA reads TGTGCCAGCAGGCCGGGGGCGGGATTGAATGAAAAACTGTTTTTT. This gives the protein CASRPGAGLNEKLFF.

In this sample, this clonotype turned up many times. V gene TRBV29-1 combines with J gene TRBJ2-1; 11 bases match TRBD1. J gave up 4 bases and V 4 bases, and 9 bases lay outside the gene matches. Germline V CDR1 and CDR2: SQVTM, ANQGSEA. The CDR3 is 16 amino acids. CDR3 sequence (DNA): TGCAGCGTTGTATACACCGGGACAGGGGGATACAATGAGCAGTTCTTC. Its translation is CSVVYTGTGGYNEQFF.

There are many counts of this clonotype. The V call is TRBV9, the J call TRBJ2-4, with TRBD2 matching 13 bases. Germline loops: CDR1 SGDLS, CDR2 YYNGEE. Losses at the gene ends were 4 bases for V and 0 bases for J; bases not matched to a gene: 4. The CDR3 length is 17 residues. CDR3 residues: CASSPGLAGIAKNIQYF. The DNA for the CDR3 is TGTGCCAGCAGCCCGGGACTAGCGGGAATAGCCAAAAACATTCAGTACTTC.

This clonotype was picked up many times. V usage is TRBV6-1 and J usage is TRBJ2-3; D possibly corresponds to TRBD1 (5 bases). This CDR3 has 15 amino acids. In germline, CDR1 is MNHNS, CDR2 SASEGT. Trimming left V 1 base short and J 0 bases short, with 8 bases between. In nucleotides, the CDR3 is TGTGCCAGCAGTGAAGAGGCAGGGAGCACAGATACGCAGTATTTT. Amino acids: CASSEEAGSTDTQYF.

This clonotype was seen a handful of times. The chain combines TRBV28 with TRBJ1-6; a weak D match, TRBD1 (6 bases). In germline, CDR1 is MDHEN, CDR2 SYDVKM. V dropped 2 bases and J dropped 7 bases, with 18 bases sitting between them. The CDR3 loop spans 17 amino acids. DNA for the CDR3: TGTGCCAGCAGTTTAATTCGTCAGGGCAGGGGCAATTCACCCCTCCACTTT. This translates into CASSLIRQGRGNSPLHF.

This clonotype was detected ten times or more. The chain has TRBV21-1 and TRBJ2-3; the table's D call TRBD1 went unverified against the DNA. TRBV21-1 is a documented pseudogene. The CDR3 is 16 amino acids. The CDR3 reads CATRSPGGRPTDTQYF. CDR3 nucleotides: TGTGCCACCCGCAGCCCGGGGGGCCGGCCCACAGATACGCAGTATTTT.

Ten or more counts support this clonotype. The chain uses TRBV5-5 and TRBJ1-2, with D possibly matching TRBD1 (6 bases). Germline V gene sequence: CDR1 SGHKS, CDR2 YYEKEE (reference sequence). This CDR3 is 15 amino acids long. V lost 4 bases to trimming and J lost 3 bases, with 16 bases between them. In DNA, the CDR3 is TGTGCCAGCAGCCCCTGGAGGGGGGGAGACTATGGCTACACCTTC. It translates to CASSPWRGGDYGYTF.

This sequence joins TRBV27 and TRBJ2-1; 9 nucleotides align to TRBD2. There are 15 residues in the CDR3. CDR1 is MNHEY, CDR2 SMNVEV, per germline (reference sequence). V was pared by 8 bases and J by 8 bases, with 13 bases of the junction left unmatched. CDR3 in DNA: TGTGCCAGCTCTCCTGGTCCTAGCGGGGTCTATGAGCAGTTCTTC. Translating gives CASSPGPSGVYEQFF.

This clonotype was recorded at least ten times. The V call is TRBV13, the J call TRBJ2-6; D uncertain. This CDR3 is 15 amino acids long. Trimming shortened V by 5 bases and J by 0 bases, and 8 bases separated the two germline ends. The germline gives CDR1 PRHDT, CDR2 FYEKMQ (reference sequence). CDR3 region: CASSPSSSGANVLTF. Here the CDR3 DNA reads TGTGCCAGCAGCCCGTCCAGCTCTGGGGCCAACGTCCTGACTTTC.

This chain links TRBV18 with TRBJ2-2; D gene unclear. Trimming left V 3 bases short and J 5 bases short, with 10 bases between. CDR1 and CDR2 from the germline V gene are KGHSH and LQKENI. The CDR3 loop spans 14 amino acids. CDR3 in amino acids: CASSPPLLTGELFF. CDR3 in DNA: TGTGCCAGCTCACCTCCTTTGCTAACCGGGGAGCTGTTTTTT.

This clonotype was picked up many times. This chain links TRBV7-9 with TRBJ1-6; TRBD1 matches at 8 bases. Losses at the gene ends were 1 base for V and 6 bases for J; bases not matched to a gene: 5. This CDR3 is built from 16 residues. From germline, CDR1 is SEHNR and CDR2 FQNEAQ (reference sequence). The DNA of the CDR3 is TGTGCCAGCAGCTTAGGCCAGGGGGCACCTAATTCACCCCTCCACTTT. It encodes CASSLGQGAPNSPLHF.

This clonotype was seen ten or more times. V and J are TRBV27 and TRBJ1-2; maybe TRBD1 (5 bases). Germline values: CDR1 MNHEY, CDR2 SMNVEV (reference sequence). V was pared by 3 bases and J by 7 bases, with 18 bases between. The CDR3 contains 15 residues. CDR3 amino acids: CASSLHPGPWLGYTF. The CDR3 DNA sequence: TGTGCCAGCAGTTTGCACCCGGGACCCTGGCTTGGCTACACCTTC.

J is TRBJ2-3 and V is TRBV5-4, with D maybe TRBD1 (6 bases). Trimming pared 3 bases from V and 2 bases from J, leaving 10 bases between. Germline V gene lookup returns CDR1 SGHNT and CDR2 YYREEE (reference sequence). The CDR3 consists of 14 residues. The CDR3 bases are TGTGCCAGCAGCTGGGACATATACACAGATACGCAGTATTTT. This sequence encodes CASSWDIYTDTQYF.

This clonotype appeared many times. This rearrangement joins TRBV3-1 to TRBJ1-1; D possibly corresponds to TRBD1 (5 bases). Germline V gene sequence: CDR1 LGHDT, CDR2 YNNKEL (reference sequence). The CDR3 is 14 residues long. The V and J ends lost 2 bases and 4 bases respectively, with 11 bases between them. The CDR3 DNA sequence: TGTGCCAGCAGCCAAATAAGGGGAAGCACTGAAGCTTTCTTT. Amino acids: CASSQIRGSTEAFF. The whole variable domain, remainder taken from reference TRBV3-1 and TRBJ1-1, is DTAVSQTPKYLVTQMGNDKSIKCEQNLGHDTMYWYKQDSKKFLKIMFSYNNKELIINETVPNRFSPKSPDKAHLNLHINSLELGDSAVYFCASSQIRGSTEAFFGQGTRLTVV.

There are many counts of this clonotype. This chain links TRBV30 with TRBJ1-1; D is perhaps TRBD1 (5 bases). With 2 bases removed from V and 11 bases from J, the gap between germline ends came to 18 bases. The CDR3 contains 13 residues. Germline V gene sequence: CDR1 GTSNPN, CDR2 SVGIG (reference sequence). The CDR3 region has the DNA TGTGCCTGGAGTAGGCAGGGCTACTTGGGGGCTTTCTTT. Encoded protein: CAWSRQGYLGAFF.

V is TRBV20-1 and J is TRBJ1-3; D is perhaps TRBD1 (6 bases). There are 13 residues in the CDR3. Germline V gene data show CDR1 as DFQATT and CDR2 as SNEGSKA (reference sequence). V lost 6 bases, J lost 7 bases, and 16 bases lay in between. In nucleotides, the CDR3 is TGCAGTGCCCCCATTCCGGGGGCGAACACCATATATTTT. Amino acid sequence: CSAPIPGANTIYF.

At least ten counts were recorded for this clonotype. The V and J genes are TRBV7-2 and TRBJ2-1, with D perhaps assigned TRBD1 or TRBD2 (6 bases each). Trimming cost V 1 base and J 6 bases, with 10 bases left between them. CDR3 length: 14 residues. Looked up from germline, CDR1 is SGHTA and CDR2 is FQGNSA. CDR3 in amino acids: CASSLVGGPNEQFF. CDR3 nucleotides: TGTGCCAGCAGCTTAGTGGGGGGCCCCAATGAGCAGTTCTTC.

Notes on this clonotype: A much larger clone differs by one base, so this may be a read error. The rearrangement uses TRBV10-3 and TRBJ2-7, with 10 bases that match TRBD2. The length of the CDR3 is 13 residues. Per the germline V gene, CDR1 is ENHRY and CDR2 is SYGVKD. As DNA, the CDR3 is TGTGTCATCAGGCTAGCGGGGGACTACGAGCAGTACTTC. As protein: CVIRLAGDYEQYF.